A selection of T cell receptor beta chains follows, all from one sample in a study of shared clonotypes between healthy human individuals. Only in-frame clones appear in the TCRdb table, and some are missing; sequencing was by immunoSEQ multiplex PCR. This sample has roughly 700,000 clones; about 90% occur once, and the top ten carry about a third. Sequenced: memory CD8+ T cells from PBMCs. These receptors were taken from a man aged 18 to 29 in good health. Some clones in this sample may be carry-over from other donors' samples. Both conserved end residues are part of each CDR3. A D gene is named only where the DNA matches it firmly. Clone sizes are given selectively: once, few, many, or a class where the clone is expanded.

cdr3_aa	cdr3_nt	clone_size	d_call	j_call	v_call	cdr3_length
CASSLGAGYGYTF	TGTGCCAGCAGTTTGGGGGCCGGGTATGGCTACACCTTC	NA	NA	TRBJ1-2	TRBV27	13
CASSLDLGTGVSEQYF	TGTGCCAGCAGCTTGGATCTAGGGACAGGGGTGTCCGAGCAGTACTTC	NA	TRBD1	TRBJ2-7	TRBV5-4	16
CASSASLHGPQHF	TGTGCCAGCTCGGCCTCTTTGCATGGGCCCCAGCATTTT	NA	NA	TRBJ1-5	TRBV6-1	13
CASIEAVGTDTQYF	TGTGCCAGCATCGAAGCGGTTGGGACAGATACGCAGTATTTT	NA	NA	TRBJ2-3	TRBV7-6	14
CASSLAGGEGEKLFF	TGTGCCAGCAGCTTGGCAGGGGGCGAGGGTGAAAAACTGTTTTTT	NA	TRBD1	TRBJ1-4	TRBV5-6	15
CASSLSHIGNFGYTF	TGTGCCAGCAGCCTTTCGCATATAGGGAACTTTGGCTACACCTTC	NA	NA	TRBJ1-2	TRBV5-8	15
CASSSRQGGNEQFF	TGTGCCAGCAGCTCCCGACAGGGAGGCAATGAGCAGTTCTTC	NA	NA	TRBJ2-1	TRBV7-6	14
CASSLGGLGQFF	TGTGCCAGCAGCTTAGGGGGCTTAGGGCAGTTCTTC	NA	NA	TRBJ2-1	TRBV7-3	12
CASRTEDSNQPQHF	TGTGCCAGCAGGACCGAAGACAGCAATCAGCCCCAGCATTTT	NA	NA	TRBJ1-5	TRBV28	14
CASNEHDLVGPYEQYF	TGTGCCAGCAACGAGCACGATCTAGTGGGCCCGTACGAGCAGTACTTC	NA	NA	TRBJ2-7	TRBV6-6	16
CASTTGGVTFF	TGTGCCAGCACTACGGGGGGAGTTACTTTCTTT	NA	NA	TRBJ1-1	TRBV6-5	11
CASSVGYRTGEREQYF	TGTGCCAGCAGCGTAGGGTATCGGACAGGGGAACGCGAGCAGTACTTC	once	TRBD1	TRBJ2-7	TRBV9	16
CASSLRKREPSYNEQFF	TGTGCCAGCAGTCTTAGGAAGCGGGAGCCTTCCTACAATGAGCAGTTCTTC	NA	TRBD2	TRBJ2-1	TRBV28	17
CASSTSPEINTDTQYF	TGTGCCAGCAGCACCTCGCCCGAAATAAACACAGATACGCAGTATTTT	NA	NA	TRBJ2-3	TRBV7-9	16
CSVSLTSGQAYEQYF	TGCAGCGTCTCCCTGACTAGCGGGCAGGCCTACGAGCAGTACTTC	NA	TRBD2	TRBJ2-7	TRBV29-1	15
CAWIPPDRSPYEQYF	TGTGCCTGGATTCCCCCTGACAGGAGCCCCTACGAGCAGTACTTC	NA	NA	TRBJ2-7	TRBV30	15
CASSFLGGPGYNEQFF	TGTGCCAGCAGTTTCCTAGGGGGCCCCGGTTACAATGAGCAGTTCTTC	NA	TRBD1	TRBJ2-1	TRBV28	16
CASSLVTSGNTDTQYF	TGTGCCAGCAGTCTAGTGACTAGCGGCAACACAGATACGCAGTATTTT	NA	TRBD2	TRBJ2-3	TRBV2	16
CASRPTRQIYNEQFF	TGTGCCAGCAGGCCAACACGACAGATCTACAATGAGCAGTTCTTC	NA	NA	TRBJ2-1	TRBV6-5	15
CASGEGPKITEAFF	TGCGCCAGCGGGGAGGGACCGAAGATCACTGAAGCTTTCTTT	NA	NA	TRBJ1-1	TRBV4-3	14
CASSEGTVIFNEQFF	TGTGCCAGCAGTGAGGGGACAGTTATTTTCAATGAGCAGTTCTTC	NA	TRBD1	TRBJ2-1	TRBV6-1	15
CASSLGQGGNYEQYF	TGTGCCAGCAGTCTAGGACAGGGAGGGAACTACGAGCAGTACTTC	NA	NA	TRBJ2-7	TRBV28	15
CASSLTITTNEKLFF	TGTGCCAGCAGTTTAACGATAACAACTAATGAAAAACTGTTTTTT	once	NA	TRBJ1-4	TRBV28	15
CASSLPGQINYGYTF	TGTGCCAGCAGCCTCCCAGGACAGATTAACTATGGCTACACCTTC	once	NA	TRBJ1-2	TRBV11-2	15
CASSEKSGGADYEQYF	TGTGCCAGCAGTGAAAAGTCGGGAGGGGCGGACTACGAGCAGTACTTC	NA	TRBD2	TRBJ2-7	TRBV25-1	16
CASSLWPSGSPDTQYF	TGTGCCAGCAGTTTATGGCCTAGCGGGAGTCCAGATACGCAGTATTTT	NA	TRBD2	TRBJ2-3	TRBV27	16
CASSLSEFPYEQYF	TGTGCCAGCAGCTTATCGGAGTTCCCCTACGAGCAGTACTTC	NA	NA	TRBJ2-7	TRBV7-8	14
CASTNGPNNEQFF	TGTGCCAGCACTAATGGACCAAACAATGAGCAGTTCTTC	NA	NA	TRBJ2-1	TRBV27	13
CASSLAGVFSNQPQHF	TGTGCCAGCAGTTTAGCCGGGGTCTTTAGCAATCAGCCCCAGCATTTT	NA	NA	TRBJ1-5	TRBV27	16
CAISGASGSIMGELFF	TGTGCCATCAGTGGGGCTAGCGGGAGTATAATGGGGGAGCTGTTTTTT	few	TRBD2	TRBJ2-2	TRBV10-3	16
CASSLTDSYEQYF	TGTGCCAGCAGCTTAACTGACAGCTACGAGCAGTACTTC	NA	NA	TRBJ2-7	TRBV7-3	13
CASNRGPSSYEQYF	TGTGCCAGTAACAGGGGGCCCAGCTCCTACGAGCAGTACTTC	NA	TRBD1	TRBJ2-7	TRBV7-9	14
CASSQRTGRTSYNEQFF	TGTGCCAGCAGCCAAAGGACAGGGCGCACATCCTACAATGAGCAGTTCTTC	NA	TRBD1	TRBJ2-1	TRBV28	17
CASSAGASYEQYF	TGTGCCAGCAGCGCAGGGGCCAGTTACGAGCAGTACTTC	NA	NA	TRBJ2-7	TRBV7-9	13
CASSSPSDIQYF	TGTGCCAGCAGTTCCCCTTCGGACATTCAGTACTTC	NA	NA	TRBJ2-4	TRBV6-5	12
CASSERYSGNTIYF	TGTGCCAGCAGTGAGAGGTACTCTGGAAACACCATATATTTT	few	NA	TRBJ1-3	TRBV2	14
CASSPDSYEQYF	TGTGCCAGCTCACCCGACAGCTACGAGCAGTACTTC	NA	NA	TRBJ2-7	TRBV18	12
CASSYRGDGGDYGYTF	TGTGCCAGCAGTTACCGAGGGGACGGAGGCGACTATGGCTACACCTTC	NA	NA	TRBJ1-2	TRBV27	16
CASSPSGPYNEQFF	TGTGCCAGTAGTCCTAGCGGCCCTTACAATGAGCAGTTCTTC	once	TRBD2	TRBJ2-1	TRBV19	14
CASSPSLTKQETQYF	TGTGCCAGCAGCCCCTCTCTTACTAAACAAGAGACCCAGTACTTC	NA	NA	TRBJ2-5	TRBV7-9	15
CASSWDRAVMNTEAFF	TGCGCCAGCAGCTGGGACAGAGCCGTCATGAACACTGAAGCTTTCTTT	once	TRBD1	TRBJ1-1	TRBV5-1	16
CASSLTGGKETQYF	TGTGCCAGCAGCTTAACGGGGGGCAAAGAGACCCAGTACTTC	NA	NA	TRBJ2-5	TRBV7-3	14